This T cell receptor beta chain was captured in a study of T-cell reconstitution after alpha-beta-depleted transplantation in children. Trimming shortened V by 3 bases and J by 0 bases, and 12 bases separated the two germline ends. CDR1 MDHEN and CDR2 SYDVKM come from the germline V gene. The CDR3 is 17 residues long. Molecular barcoding with unique molecular identifiers was used for the TCRbeta library. Each CDR3 protein is one row after TCRdb ran MiXCR on the PCR reads. This sample has approximately 490,000 distinct CDR3 sequences, with 9.5% to 15% found just once. This clonotype has a count of ten or more.

The source was PBMCs from the stem cell graft donor, collected from the stem cell graft. The TCR originated in a human donor who donated a stem cell graft to a child with combined immunodeficiency. V is TRBV28 and J is TRBJ2-6; maybe TRBD1 (6 bases). CDR3 DNA: TGTGCCAGCAGTTTCGGGACACCGAACTCTGGGGCCAACGTCCTGACTTTC. Encoded protein: CASSFGTPNSGANVLTF.